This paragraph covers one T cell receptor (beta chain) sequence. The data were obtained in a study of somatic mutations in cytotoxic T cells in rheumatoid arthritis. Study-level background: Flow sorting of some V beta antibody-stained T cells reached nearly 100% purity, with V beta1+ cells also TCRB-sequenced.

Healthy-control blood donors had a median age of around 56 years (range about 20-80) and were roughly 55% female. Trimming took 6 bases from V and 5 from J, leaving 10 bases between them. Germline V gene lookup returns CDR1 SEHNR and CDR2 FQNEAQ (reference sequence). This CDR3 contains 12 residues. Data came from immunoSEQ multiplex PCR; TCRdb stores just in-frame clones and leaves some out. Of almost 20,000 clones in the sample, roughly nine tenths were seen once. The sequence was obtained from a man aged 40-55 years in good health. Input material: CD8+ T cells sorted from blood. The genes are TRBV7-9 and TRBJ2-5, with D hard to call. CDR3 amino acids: CASSPTAETQYF. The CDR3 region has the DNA TGTGCCAGCAGTCCTACCGCTGAGACCCAGTACTTC.